A selection of T cell receptor beta chains follows, all from one sample in a study of OX40 agonist ivuxolimab in advanced cancers. Using immunoSEQ multiplex PCR, the repertoire was profiled, and TCRdb retains in-frame clones only, with some absent. This sample has tens of thousands of clones; 90% occur once, and the top ten carry roughly 0.32%. The source material was CD4+ or CD8+ T cells sorted from blood, sampled in a trial of the OX40 agonist ivuxolimab. The receptor set was obtained from an adult with an advanced solid tumor such as melanoma, head and neck, liver or kidney cancer. Both conserved end residues are part of each CDR3. The D gene is left open where the match is weak. Only part of the rows carry a size: once, few, many, or a class if the clone is expanded.

j_call clone_size d_call v_call cdr3_aa cdr3_nt
TRBJ2-1 once - TRBV20-1 CSARDDNEQFF TGCAGTGCTAGAGATGACAATGAGCAGTTCTTC
TRBJ1-5 - - TRBV6-5 CASSYQTGQPQHF TGTGCCAGCAGTTACCAAACCGGTCAGCCCCAGCATTTT
TRBJ1-1 - - TRBV9 CASSVDGQKNTEAFF TGTGCCAGCAGCGTAGACGGGCAGAAGAACACTGAAGCTTTCTTT
TRBJ2-7 many TRBD1 TRBV30 CAWSRGTVTYEQYF TGTGCCTGGAGTCGAGGGACAGTCACCTACGAGCAGTACTTC
TRBJ2-2 - TRBD2 TRBV19 CASSIPPTGGWTGELFF TGTGCCAGTAGTATTCCCCCTACGGGGGGGTGGACCGGGGAGCTGTTTTTT
TRBJ1-3 - TRBD1 TRBV11-2 CASSPLLRGPTSGNTIYF TGTGCCAGCAGCCCCCTGCTCAGGGGGCCCACCTCTGGAAACACCATATATTTT
TRBJ1-1 - - TRBV6-6 CACLGEGEAFF TGTGCCTGCCTAGGGGAGGGTGAAGCTTTCTTT
TRBJ2-1 - TRBD2 TRBV18 CASSPPLAGEYNEQFF TGTGCCAGCTCACCACCCCTAGCGGGAGAGTACAATGAGCAGTTCTTC
TRBJ1-3 - - TRBV18 CASSGESSGNTIYF TGTGCCAGCTCGGGGGAGAGCTCTGGAAACACCATATATTTT
TRBJ2-1 - - TRBV10-2 CASSPTSLARLYNEQFF TGCGCCAGCAGTCCTACCTCGCTAGCGAGACTATACAATGAGCAGTTCTTC
TRBJ2-6 few TRBD1 TRBV27 CASRRDGQGYSGANVLTF TGTGCCAGCAGAAGAGACGGACAGGGCTACTCTGGGGCCAACGTCCTGACTTTC
TRBJ1-2 - - TRBV6-5 CASRRTAQGYGYTF TGTGCCAGCAGACGTACAGCACAAGGCTATGGCTACACCTTC
TRBJ2-5 - - TRBV18 CASSPPGLAETQYF TGTGCCAGCTCACCACCGGGGCTAGCGGAGACCCAGTACTTC
TRBJ1-1 few - TRBV2 CASSEDTEAFF TGTGCCAGCAGTGAGGACACTGAAGCTTTCTTT
TRBJ2-1 once TRBD2 TRBV19 CASSPRTSGGAGEQFF TGTGCCAGTAGTCCCCGGACTAGCGGGGGGGCCGGTGAGCAGTTCTTC
TRBJ2-2 once - TRBV5-4 CASSLGGGDTGELFF TGTGCCAGCAGCTTGGGCGGAGGGGACACCGGGGAGCTGTTTTTT
TRBJ2-7 - - TRBV5-6 CASSGGIINEQYF TGTGCCAGCAGCGGGGGCATCATCAACGAGCAGTACTTC
TRBJ1-1 - TRBD1 TRBV28 CASSRQGDMNTEAFF TGTGCCAGCAGTCGACAGGGCGATATGAACACTGAAGCTTTCTTT
TRBJ2-5 - - TRBV7-9 CASSFQGLSYASETQYF TGTGCCAGCAGCTTCCAGGGTCTCTCCTACGCCAGTGAGACCCAGTACTTC
TRBJ1-5 - - TRBV7-8 CASSSVGGRGNQPQHF TGTGCCAGCAGCTCCGTGGGGGGGCGAGGCAATCAGCCCCAGCATTTT
TRBJ2-3 - TRBD2 TRBV7-9 CASSWGLAGGGDTQYF TGTGCCAGCAGCTGGGGACTAGCGGGGGGAGGCGATACGCAGTATTTT
TRBJ1-5 - TRBD1 TRBV10-3 CAISSGTGRLSNQPQHF TGTGCCATCAGTTCCGGGACAGGGAGGTTAAGCAATCAGCCCCAGCATTTT
TRBJ1-1 - - TRBV27 CASSSQAYMNTEAFF TGTGCCAGCAGTTCCCAGGCGTACATGAACACTGAAGCTTTCTTT
TRBJ1-5 - - TRBV2 CASGGGLGGNQPQHF TGTGCCAGCGGCGGGGGGTTAGGTGGCAATCAGCCCCAGCATTTT
TRBJ2-5 - - TRBV20-1 CSASAETQYF TGCAGTGCTAGTGCGGAGACCCAGTACTTC
TRBJ1-1 - - TRBV7-9 CASSRDDLTEAFF TGTGCCAGCAGTCGGGACGACCTCACTGAAGCTTTCTTT
TRBJ1-1 - - TRBV6-5 CASSYSLQMNTEAFF TGTGCCAGCAGTTACTCGCTCCAGATGAACACTGAAGCTTTCTTT
TRBJ1-1 - - TRBV18 CASRNGENTEAFF TGTGCCAGTAGAAACGGAGAGAACACTGAAGCTTTCTTT